This T cell receptor (beta chain) originates from a study of T cell responses to AZD1222 COVID-19 vaccine. Only in-frame clones appear in the TCRdb table, and some are missing; sequencing was by immunoSEQ multiplex PCR. In the table there are about 77,000 clones, more than 90% of which are singletons. Both about-4-week and about-12-week second-dose recipients were combined. Germline V lookup: CDR1 LNHDA, CDR2 SQIVND (reference sequence). V was pared by 6 bases and J by 5 bases, with 18 bases of the junction left unmatched. The CDR3 is 18 residues long. Broader study findings: Vaccination with two AZD1222 doses was followed by a rise in Spike-specific TCR breadth and depth. CD4 TCRs covered the whole spike, strongest at regions 160-218 and 743-854. Reports say nearly half of spike-specific TCRs go after unmutated variant regions.

A note on this clone: Its matching antigen is unknown.

The sample was peripheral blood, taken 28 days after the second AZD1222 dose. The receptor comes from an adult who received the AZD1222 COVID-19 vaccine. The chain combines TRBV19 with TRBJ2-5, with 10 bases aligning to TRBD1. The CDR3 loop reads CASSIRTGGVSVWETQYF. The CDR3 DNA follows: TGTGCCAGTAGCATTAGGACAGGGGGAGTATCGGTATGGGAGACCCAGTACTTC.